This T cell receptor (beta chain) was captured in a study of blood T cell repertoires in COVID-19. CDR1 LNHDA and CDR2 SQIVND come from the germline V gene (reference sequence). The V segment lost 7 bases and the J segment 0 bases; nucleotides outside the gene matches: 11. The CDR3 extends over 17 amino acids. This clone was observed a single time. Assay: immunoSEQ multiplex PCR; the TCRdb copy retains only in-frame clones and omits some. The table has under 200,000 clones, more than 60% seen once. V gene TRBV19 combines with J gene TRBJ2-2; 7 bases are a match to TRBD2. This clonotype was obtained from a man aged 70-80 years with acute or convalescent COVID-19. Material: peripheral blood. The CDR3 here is CASTHRGGFANTGELFF. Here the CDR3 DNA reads TGTGCCAGTACTCACCGGGGAGGGTTCGCGAACACCGGGGAGCTGTTTTTT.